Shown below are 28 T cell receptor beta chains from a single sample sequenced in a study of T cell responses to AZD1222 COVID-19 vaccine. TCRdb's table, derived via immunoSEQ multiplex PCR, lists solely in-frame clones and lacks some. The table records around 160,000 clones, around 90% of them present only once. Source: peripheral blood, taken on day 0 of AZD1222 vaccination. The origin of the receptors is an adult in good health.

The gene calls are TRBV3-1 (or the pseudogene TRBV3-2) and TRBJ2-3; the D gene is possibly TRBD1 (6 bases). V shed 1 base and J shed 6 bases, with 17 bases lying between them. This CDR3 has 16 amino acids. Germline V gene lookup returns CDR1 LGHDT and CDR2 YNNKEL (reference sequence). In DNA, the CDR3 is TGTGCCAGCAGCCAAGCCCCCGTGGGTAGGGGGGATACGCAGTATTTT. It yields the protein CASSQAPVGRGDTQYF.

The chain recombines TRBV5-4 with TRBJ2-7; no clear D. Trimming removed 0 bases from V and 3 bases from J, with 7 bases in between. CDR3 length equals 13 residues. Germline V CDR1 and CDR2: SGHNT, YYREEE (reference sequence). This CDR3 reads CASSLAPYYEQYF. CDR3 sequence (DNA): TGTGCCAGCAGCTTGGCGCCCTACTACGAGCAGTACTTC.

The chain is built from TRBV6-2 or TRBV6-3 and TRBJ2-1; D not certain. Germline CDR1 reads MNHEY; CDR2 reads SVGEGT. This CDR3 is built from 20 residues. Trimming cost V 2 bases and J 0 bases, with 23 bases left between them. CDR3 sequence: CASSYVGFRDISSSYNEQFF. The CDR3 nucleotides are TGTGCCAGCAGTTACGTCGGGTTCCGCGACATCTCGAGCTCCTACAATGAGCAGTTCTTC.

The J gene is TRBJ2-3, the V gene TRBV23-1, with a weak D call TRBD1 (6 bases). TRBV23-1 is an ORF, with its function uncertain. The ends were cut back, 0 bases at V and 1 base at J, with 11 bases in the middle. There are 16 residues in the CDR3. In nucleotides, the CDR3 is TGCGCCAGCAGTCAATCTGAGGCAGGGGGCACAGATACGCAGTATTTT. Protein sequence: CASSQSEAGGTDTQYF.

This chain joins TRBV7-8 and TRBJ2-4; D unresolved. Deletions cut 5 bases from V and 0 bases from J, with 2 bases between. Per the germline V gene, CDR1 is SGHVS and CDR2 is FQNEAQ. The CDR3 is 12 amino acids. The CDR3 DNA follows: TGTGCCAGCAGCCGAGCCAAAAACATTCAGTACTTC. Translating gives CASSRAKNIQYF.

The chain employs TRBV7-3 and TRBJ2-1; 7 bases are shared with TRBD2. Germline CDR1 SGHTA, CDR2 FQGTGA. The CDR3 consists of 15 residues. V shed 5 bases and J 4 bases; nucleotides not matched to a gene: 8. This CDR3 reads CASSPLSSGYNEQFF. The CDR3, as DNA: TGTGCCAGCAGCCCCCTCTCTAGCGGTTACAATGAGCAGTTCTTC. Using reference TRBV7-3 and TRBJ2-1 for the parts outside the CDR3, the full variable domain is GAGVSQTPSNKVTEKGKYVELRCDPISGHTALYWYRQSLGQGPEFLIYFQGTGAADDSGLPNDRFFAVRPEGSVSTLKIQRTERGDSAVYLCASSPLSSGYNEQFFGPGTRLTVL.

The chain joins TRBV20-1 to TRBJ2-1; D remains ambiguous. Deletions cut 6 bases from V and 11 bases from J, with 11 bases between. The length of the CDR3 is 10 residues. Germline lookup yields CDR1 DFQATT and CDR2 SNEGSKA (reference sequence). CDR3 DNA: TGCAGTGCCCTGGGGTCTCAGCAGTTCTTC. Translation: CSALGSQQFF.

The chain is built from TRBV6-2 or TRBV6-3 and TRBJ1-4, with D possibly matching TRBD1 (6 bases). This CDR3 is built from 14 residues. V shed 2 bases and J shed 8 bases, with 12 bases lying between them. Germline loops: CDR1 MNHEY, CDR2 SVGEGT. The CDR3 region has the DNA TGTGCCAGCAGTTACGGCAGGGGTTACGAAAAACTGTTTTTT. Its protein is CASSYGRGYEKLFF.

The chain combines TRBV3-1 (or the pseudogene TRBV3-2) with TRBJ2-7; no clear D. The germline CDR1 and CDR2 sequences are LGHDT and YNNKEL (reference sequence). This CDR3 spans 12 amino acids. The V and J ends lost 0 bases and 3 bases respectively, with 3 bases between them. DNA of the CDR3: TGTGCCAGCAGCCAAGAAGTCTACGAGCAGTACTTC. Protein: CASSQEVYEQYF.

This chain uses TRBV23-1 with TRBJ2-4; TRBD2 is a possible D gene (6 bases). TRBV23-1 is assigned to the ORF class and has an uncertain function. V lost 3 bases and J 4 bases, leaving 19 bases between the germline ends. This CDR3 contains 17 residues. This CDR3 is CASSQTRGGPSKNIQYF. CDR3 coding DNA: TGCGCCAGCAGTCAGACGAGAGGAGGGCCCTCAAAAAACATTCAGTACTTC.

The V call is TRBV28, the J call TRBJ1-4, with unresolved D. This CDR3 has 14 residues. Germline values: CDR1 MDHEN, CDR2 SYDVKM. V lost 3 bases and J 4 bases, leaving 9 bases between the germline ends. For the CDR3, the DNA is TGTGCCAGCAGTTTCGGAGGGCTTAATGAAAAACTGTTTTTT. This gives the protein CASSFGGLNEKLFF.

The rearrangement uses TRBV5-1 and TRBJ2-1; D is possibly TRBD1 (5 bases). This CDR3 is 13 amino acids long. The germline gives CDR1 SGHRS, CDR2 YFSETQ. The V end was cut by 7 bases, the J end by 4 bases, with 12 bases between. The CDR3 nucleotides are TGCGCCAGCGGGGCGCCGGGTTACAATGAGCAGTTCTTC. Amino acid sequence: CASGAPGYNEQFF. Full variable domain (rest looked up from reference TRBV5-1 and TRBJ2-1): KAGVTQTPRYLIKTRGQQVTLSCSPISGHRSVSWYQQTPGQGLQFLFEYFSETQRNKGNFPGRFSGRQFSNSRSEMNVSTLELGDSALYLCASGAPGYNEQFFGPGTRLTVL.

This clone was observed once. This chain connects TRBV14 to TRBJ1-1; 7 bases are shared with TRBD1. CDR1 and CDR2 (germline): SGHDN, FVKESK. This CDR3 comprises 15 residues. With 2 bases clipped from V and 0 bases from J, the junction kept 3 bases outside the gene matches. DNA for the CDR3: TGTGCCAGCAGCCAAAGACAGGGATTGAACACTGAAGCTTTCTTT. It encodes CASSQRQGLNTEAFF.

The chain joins TRBV12-3 or TRBV12-4 to TRBJ1-2; no clear D gene. The CDR3 is 8 residues long. Trimming pared 7 bases from V and 13 bases from J, leaving 7 bases between. The CDR3 sequence is CASIHPTF. CDR3 nucleotides: TGTGCCAGCATCCACCCCACCTTC.

CDR3 loop: CASSEPGYNEQFF. As DNA, the CDR3 is TGTGCCAGCAGTGAGCCGGGTTACAATGAGCAGTTCTTC. The rearrangement joins TRBV25-1 to TRBJ2-1; D is unclear. Germline-derived CDR1 and CDR2 are MGHDK and SYGVNS. Trimming removed 3 bases at V and 4 bases at J, with 7 bases between. This CDR3 has 13 amino acids.

This clone occurred a few times. The rearrangement joins TRBV27 to TRBJ2-7; 10 bases align to TRBD2. J gave up 2 bases and V 6 bases, and 7 bases lay outside the gene matches. Per germline, CDR1 MNHEY and CDR2 SMNVEV (reference sequence). The CDR3 is 15 amino acids. The CDR3 nucleotides are TGTGCCAGCAGCCACTTAGCGGGGGGAGCCTACGAGCAGTACTTC. Its translation: CASSHLAGGAYEQYF.

The chain has TRBV28 and TRBJ1-5; no definite D call. CDR3 length: 14 residues. CDR1 MDHEN and CDR2 SYDVKM come from the germline V gene. V lost 6 bases and J lost 2, with 11 bases in between. The CDR3: CASSPSRGNQPQHF. CDR3 bases: TGTGCCAGCAGCCCGTCTCGGGGCAATCAGCCCCAGCATTTT.

The chain joins TRBV28 to TRBJ1-5; D call uncertain. V lost 6 bases and J 3 bases, leaving 18 bases between the germline ends. Germline CDR1 is MDHEN and CDR2 is SYDVKM. The CDR3 extends over 16 amino acids. Here the CDR3 DNA reads TGTGCCAGCAGGCTGTTGTGGCGGGGAGTCAATCAGCCCCAGCATTTT. It yields the protein CASRLLWRGVNQPQHF.

The chain employs TRBV6-1 and TRBJ1-2, with D uncertain. Per the germline V gene, CDR1 is MNHNS and CDR2 is SASEGT. The CDR3 is made up of 17 amino acids. Trimming removed 2 bases at V and 5 bases at J, with 21 bases between. CDR3: CASSEKRAPGVIYGYTF. CDR3 nucleotides: TGTGCCAGCAGTGAAAAGAGGGCTCCGGGAGTAATTTATGGCTACACCTTC.

V is TRBV7-2 and J is TRBJ2-1; D is perhaps TRBD1 or TRBD2 (5 bases each). The CDR3 sequence is 14 residues long. Germline V lookup: CDR1 SGHTA, CDR2 FQGNSA. V was clipped by 3 bases and J by 7 bases, with 13 bases between them. The CDR3 region is CASSLAGTGNEQFF. In DNA, the CDR3 is TGTGCCAGCAGCTTGGCTGGGACCGGTAATGAGCAGTTCTTC.

The chain carries TRBV4-1 and TRBJ1-4; 9 bases are shared with TRBD1. The CDR3 contains 13 residues. Germline V gene lookup returns CDR1 MGHRA and CDR2 YSYEKL. With 6 bases clipped from V and 6 bases from J, the junction kept 2 bases outside the gene matches. CDR3 loop: CASRGQGHEKLFF. CDR3 in DNA: TGCGCCAGCAGAGGACAGGGGCATGAAAAACTGTTTTTT.

The chain recombines TRBV19 with TRBJ1-5; no clear D gene. V was clipped by 6 bases and J by 7 bases, with 13 bases between them. The CDR3 is made up of 13 amino acids. CDR1 is LNHDA and CDR2 is SQIVND in the germline V gene (reference sequence). The DNA for the CDR3 is TGTGCCAGTAGGACCACCATGGAACAGCCCCAGCATTTT. It translates to CASRTTMEQPQHF.

The rearrangement links TRBV15 to TRBJ1-4, with 9 bases identical to TRBD1. Germline CDR1 and CDR2: LNHNV and YYDKDF (reference sequence). Losses at the gene ends were 5 bases for V and 0 bases for J; bases not matched to a gene: 10. There are 18 residues in the CDR3. CDR3 in DNA: TGTGCCACCAGCCCTCGTCGGGACAGGGCTGCAACTAATGAAAAACTGTTTTTT. Protein product: CATSPRRDRAATNEKLFF.

The V call is TRBV9, the J call TRBJ2-1; 8 bases fit TRBD1. The germline CDR1 and CDR2 sequences are SGDLS and YYNGEE. The J segment lost 7 bases and the V segment lost 3 bases, leaving 6 bases of the junction unmatched. The length of the CDR3 is 14 residues. CDR3 loop: CASSGGDRLNEQFF. For the CDR3, the DNA is TGTGCCAGCAGCGGCGGGGACAGGTTGAATGAGCAGTTCTTC.

This clone was observed a single time. The V gene is TRBV5-5, the J gene TRBJ2-7; tentatively, D is TRBD1 (6 bases). CDR1 and CDR2 from the germline V gene are SGHKS and YYEKEE (reference sequence). V was trimmed by 4 bases and J by 5 bases, leaving 16 bases between them. The CDR3 covers 14 residues. CDR3 loop: CASSPYDRRHEQYF. The CDR3 coding sequence is TGTGCCAGCAGCCCCTACGACAGGAGACACGAGCAGTACTTC. Based on the CDR3 plus reference TRBV5-5 and TRBJ2-7, the full variable domain is DAGVTQSPTHLIKTRGQQVTLRCSPISGHKSVSWYQQVLGQGPQFIFQYYEKEERGRGNFPDRFSARQFPNYSSELNVNALLLGDSALYLCASSPYDRRHEQYFGPGTRLTVT.

In its sample, this clone was seen once. The CDR3 nucleotides are TGCGCCAGCAGCCAGTACAGGTACAATGAGCAGTTCTTC. This codes for CASSQYRYNEQFF. The rearrangement links TRBV4-3 to TRBJ2-1; possible D gene TRBD1, 5 bases. From germline, CDR1 is LGHNA and CDR2 YSLEER. The CDR3 is made up of 13 amino acids. Deletions cut 3 bases from V and 4 bases from J, with 7 bases between.

The chain is built from TRBV27 and TRBJ1-2, with D perhaps matching TRBD1 (6 bases). The V gene lost 2 bases and the J gene lost 8 bases, with 15 bases spanning the gap. The CDR3 consists of 14 residues. From germline, CDR1 is MNHEY and CDR2 SMNVEV (reference sequence). The CDR3 bases are TGTGCCAGCAGTTTACGGGGGCCTCTAACCGGCTACACCTTC. It translates to CASSLRGPLTGYTF.

The J gene is TRBJ2-1, the V gene TRBV7-2, with TRBD2 identical over 11 bases. Germline V CDR1 and CDR2: SGHTA, FQGNSA. V trimming: 0 bases; J trimming: 7 bases; junction bases outside the gene matches: 8. The CDR3 spans 17 residues. CDR3 DNA: TGTGCCAGCAGCTTAGCTTTCCTAGCGGGGGGAGGTAATGAGCAGTTCTTC. Translation: CASSLAFLAGGGNEQFF.